What follows are 16 T cell receptor beta chains derived from one specimen sequenced in a study of Graves' ophthalmopathy and Graves' hyperthyroidism. Amplified material comprised TCR beta CDR3 regions derived from RNA transcripts. First-round RT-PCR employed HTBI primers, with a second-round multiplex PCR after it. TCRdb fed the multiplex PCR reads into MiXCR, producing one record per CDR3 protein. This sample has about 220,000 distinct CDR3 sequences, with 20% to 25% found just once. What was sequenced was peripheral blood. The receptors were sampled from a woman between 50 and 59 years old with Graves' ophthalmopathy.

This clonotype was seen many times. V and J are TRBV12-3 or TRBV12-4 and TRBJ1-1; 7 nucleotides agree with TRBD1. The CDR3 loop spans 13 amino acids. After removal of 6 bases from V and 5 bases from J, the junction contained 6 bases not matched to a gene. CDR3 amino acids: CASSTDRSTEAFF. The CDR3 region has the DNA TGTGCCAGCAGCACGGACAGGTCAACTGAAGCTTTCTTT.

This clonotype was seen ten or more times. The chain joins TRBV20-1 to TRBJ1-2; 7 nucleotides line up with TRBD1. The length of the CDR3 is 15 residues. Germline loops: CDR1 DFQATT, CDR2 SNEGSKA (reference sequence). With 1 base clipped from V and 7 bases from J, the junction kept 12 bases outside the gene matches. This CDR3 is CSARAFGERGPGYTF. CDR3 DNA: TGCAGTGCTAGAGCCTTCGGAGAAAGGGGGCCTGGCTACACCTTC.

This clonotype was seen at least ten times. The chain carries TRBV5-6 and TRBJ1-1; D uncertain. Germline V gene sequence: CDR1 SGHDT, CDR2 YYEEEE. Trimming pared 0 bases from V and 0 bases from J, leaving 9 bases between. The CDR3 length is 15 residues. The CDR3, as DNA: TGTGCCAGCAGCTTGGGAGGGATTTTGAACACTGAAGCTTTCTTT. Residues: CASSLGGILNTEAFF.

V usage is TRBV12-3 or TRBV12-4 and J usage is TRBJ1-5; unclear D gene. The V gene lost 7 bases and the J gene lost 2 bases, with 12 bases spanning the gap. The CDR3 has 14 residues. In DNA, the CDR3 is TGTGCCAGCACCCAGAACTCGGGCAATCAGCCCCAGCATTTT. As protein: CASTQNSGNQPQHF.

The rearrangement uses TRBV24-1 and TRBJ1-3; the match to TRBD1 covers 10 bases. CDR1 and CDR2 (germline): KGHDR, SFDVKD. This CDR3 contains 16 residues. Trimming took 3 bases from V and 4 from J; bases not matched to a gene: 5. The CDR3 DNA reads TGTGCCACCAGTGATCCGGGACAGGGGATCGGAAACACCATATATTTT. Protein: CATSDPGQGIGNTIYF.

This clonotype showed up many times. The chain carries TRBV20-1 and TRBJ2-7; D uncertain. CDR3 length: 12 residues. V was trimmed by 5 bases and J by 3 bases, leaving 11 bases between them. CDR1 DFQATT and CDR2 SNEGSKA come from the germline V gene (reference sequence). The CDR3 region has the DNA TGCAGTGCTGTGGAATCACGCTACGAGCAGTACTTC. Its protein product is CSAVESRYEQYF.

This clonotype has a handful of counts. The chain is built from TRBV13 and TRBJ2-7, with TRBD1 identical over 7 bases. J was trimmed by 0 bases and V by 5 bases; bases with no gene match: 7. Germline CDR1 is PRHDT and CDR2 is FYEKMQ (reference sequence). The CDR3 loop spans 15 amino acids. The CDR3: CASSPIGTASYEQYF. The CDR3 DNA reads TGTGCCAGCAGCCCCATCGGGACAGCCTCCTACGAGCAGTACTTC.

The chain joins TRBV6-1 to TRBJ2-5; 8 bases match TRBD1. CDR3 length equals 14 residues. V lost 6 bases and J lost 5; bases outside the gene matches: 8. From germline, CDR1 is MNHNS and CDR2 SASEGT. The CDR3 reads CASRAQGAGETQYF. The DNA of the CDR3 is TGTGCCAGCAGGGCCCAGGGGGCCGGGGAGACCCAGTACTTC.

This clonotype was counted many times. The V and J genes are TRBV4-1 and TRBJ2-5, with 14 nucleotides matching TRBD2. The CDR3 length is 17 residues. V was clipped by 3 bases and J by 9 bases; unmatched bases: 12. Germline V CDR1 and CDR2: MGHRA, YSYEKL. The CDR3 sequence: CASSQTGTSGSGWAQYF. CDR3 DNA: TGCGCCAGCAGCCAGACCGGGACTAGCGGGAGCGGGTGGGCCCAGTACTTC.

On this clonotype: A read error may produce the germline difference seen at one junction end. The V and J genes are TRBV6-2 or TRBV6-3 and TRBJ1-2; D perhaps matches TRBD1 (5 bases). Germline CDR1 reads MNHEY; CDR2 reads SVGEGT. The CDR3 spans 11 residues. CDR3 coding DNA: TGTGCCACCTCGCAGGGTGGTGGCTACATCTTC. Translated: CATSQGGGYIF.

This clonotype occurred many times. The V call is TRBV20-1, the J call TRBJ2-5; TRBD1 might be the D (5 bases). CDR1 and CDR2 from the germline V gene are DFQATT and SNEGSKA (reference sequence). The CDR3 has 14 residues. The ends were cut back, 0 bases at V and 6 bases at J, with 14 bases in the middle. CDR3 region: CSARDSRGSKTQYF. The CDR3 region has the DNA TGCAGTGCTAGAGATTCTAGGGGCTCGAAGACCCAGTACTTC.

Many counts were recorded for this clonotype. The chain is built from TRBV19 and TRBJ1-2; 7 bases are a match to TRBD1. From germline, CDR1 is LNHDA and CDR2 SQIVND (reference sequence). The junction had 1 base not matched to a gene; V was cut back by 3 bases and J by 3 bases. The CDR3 is 13 amino acids. The CDR3 region has the DNA TGTGCCAGTAGTATCGACAGGGACTATGGCTACACCTTC. It encodes CASSIDRDYGYTF.

This chain joins TRBV24-1 and TRBJ1-2; a possible D gene is TRBD1 (5 bases). Germline-derived CDR1 and CDR2 are KGHDR and SFDVKD. The V gene lost 3 bases and the J gene lost 2 bases, with 12 bases spanning the gap. CDR3 length: 15 residues. DNA of the CDR3: TGTGCCACCAGTGATGGGGCACAGGAAAACTATGGCTACACCTTC. Its protein product is CATSDGAQENYGYTF.

This clonotype was detected many times. The CDR3 coding sequence is TGTGCCAGCAGTGCCGGGACGGAAGACAGGGATCAGCCCCAGCATTTT. Its protein is CASSAGTEDRDQPQHF. The chain has TRBV6-1 and TRBJ1-5, with 7 positions matching TRBD1. The V gene's germline CDR1 is MNHNS and CDR2 SASEGT. The V gene end was trimmed by 4 bases and the J gene end by 5 bases; junction bases not matched to a gene: 11. This CDR3 contains 16 residues.

J is TRBJ2-7 and V is TRBV6-1, with D possibly matching TRBD2 (6 bases). CDR3 length: 13 residues. The ends were cut back, 6 bases at V and 0 bases at J, with 9 bases in the middle. Germline V CDR1 and CDR2: MNHNS, SASEGT. The CDR3 region has the DNA TGTGCCAGCAGGCTAGCGTTCTCCTACGAGCAGTACTTC. It yields the protein CASRLAFSYEQYF.

This clonotype was counted at least ten times. This chain links TRBV12-3 or TRBV12-4 with TRBJ1-5; D call uncertain. The V end lost 1 base, the J end lost 4 bases, and 8 bases lay between the germline ends. The CDR3 sequence is 14 residues long. DNA for the CDR3: TGTGCCAGCAGTTTAGAGTTTGGGAATCAGCCCCAGCATTTT. It yields the protein CASSLEFGNQPQHF.